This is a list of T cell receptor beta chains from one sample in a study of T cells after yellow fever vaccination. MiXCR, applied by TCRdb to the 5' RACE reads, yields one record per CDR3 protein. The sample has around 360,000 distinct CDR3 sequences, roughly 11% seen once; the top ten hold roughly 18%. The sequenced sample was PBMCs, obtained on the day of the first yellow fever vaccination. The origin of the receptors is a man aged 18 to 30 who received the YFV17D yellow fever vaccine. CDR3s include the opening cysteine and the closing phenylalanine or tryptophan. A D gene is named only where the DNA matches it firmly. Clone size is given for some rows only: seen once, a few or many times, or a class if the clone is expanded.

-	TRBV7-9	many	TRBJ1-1	CASSLGRSNTEAFF	TGTGCCAGCAGCTTGGGCCGCTCGAACACTGAAGCTTTCTTT
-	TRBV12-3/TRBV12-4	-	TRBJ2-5	CASGGGAGLQETQYF	TGTGCCAGCGGGGGTGGGGCGGGGCTCCAAGAGACCCAGTACTTC
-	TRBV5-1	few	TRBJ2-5	CASTSLSRETQYF	TGCGCCAGTACTAGTCTTTCCAGAGAGACCCAGTACTTC
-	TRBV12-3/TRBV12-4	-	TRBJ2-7	CASSLRPVASRDEQYF	TGTGCCAGCAGTTTGCGACCGGTAGCTTCACGGGACGAGCAGTACTTC
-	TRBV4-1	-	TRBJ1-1	CASSQDAGGNTEAFF	TGCGCCAGCAGCCAAGATGCGGGGGGGAACACTGAAGCTTTCTTT
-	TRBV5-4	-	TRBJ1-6	CASSYPHGTLHF	TGTGCCAGCAGCTATCCGCACGGGACCCTCCACTTT
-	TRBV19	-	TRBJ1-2	CASSHTGLRGVGYTF	TGTGCCAGTAGCCACACCGGGTTACGGGGTGTAGGCTACACCTTC
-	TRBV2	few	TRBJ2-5	CASSPGPSVVQTQYF	TGTGCCAGCAGTCCGGGCCCCAGCGTGGTGCAGACCCAGTACTTC
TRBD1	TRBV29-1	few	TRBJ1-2	CSVGQGNYGYTF	TGCAGCGTTGGACAGGGGAACTATGGCTACACCTTC
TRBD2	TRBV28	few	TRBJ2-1	CASRTTSGGPYNEQFF	TGTGCCAGCAGGACCACTAGCGGGGGCCCTTACAATGAGCAGTTCTTC
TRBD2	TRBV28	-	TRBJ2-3	CASIPSGVDTQYF	TGTGCCAGCATCCCTAGCGGGGTAGATACGCAGTATTTT
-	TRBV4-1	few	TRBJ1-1	CASSQGRLGSTEAFF	TGCGCCAGCAGCCAAGGAAGATTGGGGAGCACTGAAGCTTTCTTT
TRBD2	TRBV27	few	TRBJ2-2	CASSLVPPGGTGELFF	TGTGCCAGCAGTTTAGTTCCGCCGGGAGGCACCGGGGAGCTGTTTTTT
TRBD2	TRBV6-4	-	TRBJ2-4	CASSDSTSGGAIQYF	TGTGCCAGCAGTGACTCGACTAGCGGGGGGGCCATTCAGTACTTC
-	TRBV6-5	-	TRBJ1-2	CASSYSTDPGIYGYTF	TGTGCCAGCAGTTACTCAACCGACCCAGGAATCTATGGCTACACCTTC
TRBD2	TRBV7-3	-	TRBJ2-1	CASSLVSSGGGEQFF	TGTGCCAGCAGCTTAGTTAGTAGCGGGGGTGGTGAGCAGTTCTTC
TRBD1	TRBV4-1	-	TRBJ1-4	CASSQKVGQGVPTNEKLFF	TGCGCCAGCAGCCAAAAGGTGGGACAGGGGGTCCCAACTAATGAAAAACTGTTTTTT
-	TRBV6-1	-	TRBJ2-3	CASRWSGITDTQYF	TGTGCCAGTCGGTGGTCCGGGATAACGGATACGCAGTATTTT
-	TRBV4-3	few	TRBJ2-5	CASSLQGQTQYF	TGCGCCAGCAGCCTCCAGGGACAGACCCAGTACTTC
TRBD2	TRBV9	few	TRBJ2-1	CASSSHSGGSYNEQFF	TGTGCCAGCAGCTCACATAGCGGGGGGTCGTACAATGAGCAGTTCTTC
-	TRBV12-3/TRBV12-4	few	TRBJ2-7	CASSFLETYEQYF	TGTGCCAGCAGTTTCTTGGAAACCTACGAGCAGTACTTC
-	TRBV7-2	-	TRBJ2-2	CASSFFPADTGELFF	TGTGCCAGCAGCTTTTTCCCAGCCGACACCGGGGAGCTGTTTTTT
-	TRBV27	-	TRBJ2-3	CASSSDPPTGMGTDTQYF	TGTGCCAGCAGTTCCGACCCCCCAACAGGGATGGGTACAGATACGCAGTATTTT
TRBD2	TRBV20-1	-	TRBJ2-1	CSASRGAGGPYEQFF	TGCAGTGCTTCCCGAGGAGCGGGGGGGCCCTATGAGCAGTTCTTC
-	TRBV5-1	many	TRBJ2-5	CASSLGRGQETQYF	TGCGCCAGCAGCTTGGGCCGGGGACAAGAGACCCAGTACTTC
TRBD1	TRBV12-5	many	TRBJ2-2	CASGLWDRGTGELFF	TGTGCTAGTGGTCTATGGGACAGGGGCACCGGGGAGCTGTTTTTT
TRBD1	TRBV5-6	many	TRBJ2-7	CASSDPGQGLYEQYF	TGTGCCAGCAGCGATCCGGGACAGGGGTTATACGAGCAGTACTTC